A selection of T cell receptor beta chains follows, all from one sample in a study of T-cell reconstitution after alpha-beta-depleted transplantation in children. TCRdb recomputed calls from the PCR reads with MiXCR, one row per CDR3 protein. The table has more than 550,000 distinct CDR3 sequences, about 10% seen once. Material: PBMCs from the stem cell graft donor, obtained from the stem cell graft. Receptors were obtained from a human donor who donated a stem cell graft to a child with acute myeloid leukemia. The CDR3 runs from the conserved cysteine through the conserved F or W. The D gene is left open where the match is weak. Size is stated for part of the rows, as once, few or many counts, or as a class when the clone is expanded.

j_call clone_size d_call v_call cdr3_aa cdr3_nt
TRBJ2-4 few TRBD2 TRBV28 CASSSPGTSGSGYPKNIQYF TGTGCCAGCAGTTCCCCCGGGACTAGCGGGAGCGGTTATCCCAAAAACATTCAGTACTTC
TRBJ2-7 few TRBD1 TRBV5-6 CASSLGSGQGAYEQYF TGTGCCAGCAGCTTGGGATCGGGACAGGGGGCTTACGAGCAGTACTTC
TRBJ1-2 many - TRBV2 CASGSGPLDF TGTGCCAGCGGCTCGGGGCCTCTAGACTTC
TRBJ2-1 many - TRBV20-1 CSGGGAAYNEQFF TGCAGTGGGGGCGGAGCCGCCTACAATGAGCAGTTCTTC
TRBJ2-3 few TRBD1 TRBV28 CASSLSRLDRGGDTQYF TGTGCCAGCAGTTTAAGTAGACTTGACAGGGGGGGAGATACGCAGTATTTT
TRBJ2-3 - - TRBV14 CASSPGPGRQGDQDTQYF TGTGCCAGCAGCCCCGGCCCGGGGAGGCAGGGGGACCAAGATACGCAGTATTTT
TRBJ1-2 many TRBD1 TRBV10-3 CAISDGGTGSGGYTF TGTGCCATCAGTGACGGCGGGACAGGGTCGGGCGGCTACACCTTC
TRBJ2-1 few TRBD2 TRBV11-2 CASTGLGYNEQFF TGTGCCAGCACCGGACTAGGTTACAATGAGCAGTTCTTC
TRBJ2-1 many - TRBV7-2 CASRTSSYNEQFF TGTGCCAGCAGGACGAGCTCCTACAATGAGCAGTTCTTC
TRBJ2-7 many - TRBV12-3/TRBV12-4 CASSSRSGQSYEQYF TGTGCCAGCAGTTCCCGATCGGGACAAAGCTACGAGCAGTACTTC
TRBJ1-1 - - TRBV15 CATSRDRSTEAFF TGTGCCACCAGCAGAGATCGGAGCACTGAAGCTTTCTTT
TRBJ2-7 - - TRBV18 CASSTDSMSSYEQYF TGTGCCAGCTCGACGGACTCCATGAGCTCCTACGAGCAGTACTTC
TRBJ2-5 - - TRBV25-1 CASGEQGPETQYF TGTGCCAGCGGGGAACAGGGTCCGGAGACCCAGTACTTC
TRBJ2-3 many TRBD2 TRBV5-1 CASSQIAGSGTDTQYF TGCGCCAGCAGCCAAATAGCGGGGTCAGGAACAGATACGCAGTATTTT
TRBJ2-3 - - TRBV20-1 CSARDRGAFTDTQYF TGCAGTGCTAGAGATAGAGGGGCTTTCACAGATACGCAGTATTTT
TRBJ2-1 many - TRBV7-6 CASSLSEGYYNEQFF TGTGCCAGCAGCCTGTCAGAGGGGTACTACAATGAGCAGTTCTTC
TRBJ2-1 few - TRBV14 CASSSNLVSEQFF TGTGCCAGCAGCTCCAATCTAGTAAGTGAGCAGTTCTTC
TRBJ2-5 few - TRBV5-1 CASSIPSGRGETQYF TGCGCCAGCAGCATCCCTTCAGGAAGGGGGGAGACCCAGTACTTC
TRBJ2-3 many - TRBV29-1 CSVGGAHTDTQYF TGCAGCGTTGGGGGGGCCCACACAGATACGCAGTATTTT
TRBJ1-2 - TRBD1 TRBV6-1 CASTKGTGGYGYTF TGTGCCAGCACCAAGGGGACAGGGGGCTACGGCTACACCTTC
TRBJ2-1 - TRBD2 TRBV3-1 CASSRGTSGSRGSYNEQFF TGTGCCAGCAGCCGCGGGACTAGCGGGAGTAGGGGCTCCTACAATGAGCAGTTCTTC
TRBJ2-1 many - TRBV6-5 CASSYGLDYNEQFF TGTGCCAGCAGTTACGGGCTAGATTATAATGAGCAGTTCTTC
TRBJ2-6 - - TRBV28 CASSPRRPSGANVLTF TGTGCCAGCAGTCCCCGACGGCCCTCTGGGGCCAACGTCCTGACTTTC
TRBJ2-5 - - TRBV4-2 CASSQDQGETQYF TGTGCCAGCAGCCAAGATCAGGGGGAGACCCAGTACTTC
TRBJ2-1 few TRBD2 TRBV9 CASNRREGINEQFF TGTGCCAGCAACCGGCGGGAGGGGATCAATGAGCAGTTCTTC
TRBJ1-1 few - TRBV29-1 CSVLVALGPTEAFF TGCAGCGTTCTAGTTGCGTTAGGGCCCACTGAAGCTTTCTTT
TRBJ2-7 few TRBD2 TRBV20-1 CSARRGLVGEQYF TGCAGTGCTAGAAGGGGACTAGTGGGCGAGCAGTACTTC
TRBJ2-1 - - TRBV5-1 CASSLDTSSQFF TGCGCCAGCAGCTTGGACACTAGTTCCCAGTTCTTC
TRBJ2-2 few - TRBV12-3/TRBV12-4 CASSPGWTGELFF TGTGCCAGCAGTCCCGGTTGGACCGGGGAGCTGTTTTTT
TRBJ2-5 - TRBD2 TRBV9 CASSVSAGGDETQYF TGTGCCAGCAGCGTCAGCGCGGGAGGAGACGAGACCCAGTACTTC
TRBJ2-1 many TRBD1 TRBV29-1 CSVERTGSGQFF TGCAGCGTTGAAAGGACAGGGAGTGGGCAGTTCTTC
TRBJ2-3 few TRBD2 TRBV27 CASSDLGSGSGTDTQYF TGTGCCAGCAGTGACCTCGGTAGCGGGAGCGGCACAGATACGCAGTATTTT
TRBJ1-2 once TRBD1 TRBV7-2 CASSPRGAGGYGYTF TGTGCCAGCAGCCCCCGGGGAGCAGGGGGCTATGGCTACACCTTC
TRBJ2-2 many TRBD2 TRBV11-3 CASSLGLLAGGNTGELFF TGTGCCAGCAGCTTAGGACTACTAGCGGGAGGGAACACCGGGGAGCTGTTTTTT
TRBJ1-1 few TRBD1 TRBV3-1 CASSQGEQGGTEAFF TGTGCCAGCAGCCAGGGGGAACAGGGGGGCACTGAAGCTTTCTTT
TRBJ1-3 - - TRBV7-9 CASSLLGFPSSGNTIYF TGTGCCAGCAGCCTGCTAGGTTTTCCGAGCTCTGGAAACACCATATATTTT
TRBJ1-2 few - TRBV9 CASSAETHGYTF TGTGCCAGCAGCGCGGAGACCCATGGCTACACCTTC
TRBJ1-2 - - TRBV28 CASVGDLYGYTF TGTGCCAGCGTCGGGGACCTCTATGGCTACACCTTC
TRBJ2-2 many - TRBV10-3 CAIRSGPQGHSGELFF TGTGCCATCAGGTCGGGACCGCAGGGGCACAGCGGGGAGCTGTTTTTT
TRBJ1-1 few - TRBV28 CASSSPVEAFF TGTGCCAGCAGTTCCCCTGTTGAAGCTTTCTTT
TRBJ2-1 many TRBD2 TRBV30 CAWGGGTKAYNEQFF TGTGCCTGGGGCGGGGGGACTAAAGCATACAATGAGCAGTTCTTC
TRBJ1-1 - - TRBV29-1 CSAAGAMNTEAFF TGCAGCGCCGCTGGGGCCATGAACACTGAAGCTTTCTTT
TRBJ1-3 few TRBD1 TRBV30 CAWSHLRQGAGNTIYF TGTGCCTGGAGTCACCTCCGACAGGGGGCTGGAAACACCATATATTTT
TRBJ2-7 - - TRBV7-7 CASSLVFLPHSAEATYEQYF TGTGCTAGCAGCTTAGTCTTTCTCCCCCACTCAGCGGAAGCTACCTACGAGCAGTACTTC
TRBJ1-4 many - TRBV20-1 CSGEGTNEKLFF TGCAGTGGGGAAGGGACTAATGAAAAACTGTTTTTT
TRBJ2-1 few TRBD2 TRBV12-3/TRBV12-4 CASSRGDSEFYNEQFF TGTGCCAGCAGTCGGGGGGACTCCGAATTTTACAATGAGCAGTTCTTC
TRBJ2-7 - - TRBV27 CASSFRGAKPSEQYF TGTGCCAGCAGTTTTCGGGGGGCGAAACCGTCCGAGCAGTACTTC